This TCR beta chain was profiled in a study of blood T cell repertoires in COVID-19. Looking at the study overall: The analysed material was cDNA or gDNA that came from T cells, B-cell-depleted T cells, or PBMCs.

The V gene's germline CDR1 is SGDLS and CDR2 YYNGEE. Germline trimming cut 2 bases from V and 5 bases from J; bases unmatched to any gene: 6. The CDR3 contains 14 residues. Per the original data handling: Amplified reference gene primers provided the basis for estimating nucleated cell counts. Assay used: immunoSEQ multiplex PCR; TCRdb lists only in-frame clones, some missing. V and J calls and clone size are copied from that table; D and trimming were computed from the DNA. The sample includes some 270,000 clones, around 87% seen only once; the top ten take around 1.9%. Patients at the Seattle site were enrolled during active infection and followed longitudinally.

What was sequenced was peripheral blood. The receptor was derived from a woman between 55 and 75 years old with COVID-19, enrolled during active disease. This chain uses TRBV9 with TRBJ1-2; 7 nucleotides match TRBD1. The CDR3 DNA follows: TGTGCCAGCAGCGTGGGACAGCCGAGATATGGCTACACCTTC. Translation gives CASSVGQPRYGYTF.